One and the same sample provided the 4 T cell receptor beta chains below, sequenced in a study of blood T cell repertoires in COVID-19. Generated by immunoSEQ multiplex PCR, the TCRdb table keeps only in-frame clones and is missing some. The sample contains tens of thousands of clones, 88% of which appear only once. Sequencing was done on a sample of peripheral blood. These TCRs come from a human donor in a cohort sampled during active COVID-19.

This clone showed up just a few times. This sequence joins TRBV11-3 and TRBJ2-7; 9 bases fit TRBD1. The CDR3 is made up of 14 amino acids. V dropped 5 bases and J dropped 4; count of bases not matched to a gene: 6. The germline V gene encodes CDR1 SGHNT and CDR2 YENEEA. The CDR3 nucleotides read TGTGCCAGCAGCCCTGGGACAGGGACGTACGAGCAGTACTTC. This codes for CASSPGTGTYEQYF.

For this clone: The junction differs from germline at one of its ends, possibly a read error. V is TRBV2 and J is TRBJ2-7, with 9 bases identical to TRBD1. The germline V gene encodes CDR1 SNHLY and CDR2 FYNNEI. The CDR3 loop spans 16 amino acids. CDR3 region: CASSQADRGRVSEQYF. CDR3 sequence (DNA): TGTGCCAGCAGTCAAGCGGACAGGGGTCGCGTTTCAGAGCAGTACTTC. Variable domain in full (rest from reference TRBV2 and TRBJ2-7): EPEVTQTPSHQVTQMGQEVILRCVPISNHLYFYWYRQILGQKVEFLVSFYNNEISEKSEIFDDQFSVERPDGSNFTLKIRSTKLEDSAMYFCASSQADRGRVSEQYFGPGTRLTVT.

This clone was seen only a few times. The CDR3 sequence: CASSWTSGNPEQYF. The CDR3 nucleotides read TGTGCCAGCAGTTGGACTAGCGGGAATCCCGAGCAGTACTTC. The chain couples TRBV3-1 (or the pseudogene TRBV3-2) to TRBJ2-7, with 12 nucleotides matching TRBD2. The V gene's germline CDR1 is LGHDT and CDR2 YNNKEL (reference sequence). CDR3 length: 14 residues. The trim removed 6 bases at V and 6 bases at J, leaving 6 bases unmatched.

The J gene is TRBJ2-5, the V gene TRBV10-3, with TRBD2 matching over 8 bases. Trimming took 7 bases from V and 5 from J; bases not matched to a gene: 12. The CDR3 spans 15 residues. Germline values: CDR1 ENHRY, CDR2 SYGVKD. The DNA of the CDR3 is TGTGCCATCACCTACGTCGGGGGGGAGAGGGAGACCCAGTACTTC. Translating gives CAITYVGGERETQYF.